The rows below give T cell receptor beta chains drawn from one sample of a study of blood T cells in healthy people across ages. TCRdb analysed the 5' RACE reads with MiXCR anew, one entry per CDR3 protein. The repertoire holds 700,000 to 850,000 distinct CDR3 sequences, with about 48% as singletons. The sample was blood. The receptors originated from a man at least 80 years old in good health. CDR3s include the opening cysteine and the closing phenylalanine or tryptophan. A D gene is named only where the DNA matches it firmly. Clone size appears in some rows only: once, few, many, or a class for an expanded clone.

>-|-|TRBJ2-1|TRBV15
TGTGCCACCAGCAGAGATATAGCGACAAGCTCCTACAATGAGCAGTTCTTC
CATSRDIATSSYNEQFF
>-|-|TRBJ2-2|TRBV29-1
TGCAGCGTAGGGGAGTCCGGGGAGCTGTTTTTT
CSVGESGELFF
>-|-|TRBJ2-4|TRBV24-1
TGTGCCACCAGTGCCCAGGGACAAGGAAACTACGGGCAGTACTTC
CATSAQGQGNYGQYF
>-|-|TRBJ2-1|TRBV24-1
TGTGCCACCAGTGATTCACAAGCAGACTCCTACAATGAGCAGTTCTTC
CATSDSQADSYNEQFF
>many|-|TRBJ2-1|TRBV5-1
TGCGCCAGCAGCTTGGGGGCTAGCAATGAGCAGTTCTTC
CASSLGASNEQFF
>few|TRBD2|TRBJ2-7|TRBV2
TGTGCCAGCACCGGGACTAGCGATGAGTACGAGCAGTACTTC
CASTGTSDEYEQYF
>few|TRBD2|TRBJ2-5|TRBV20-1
TGCCGCTCATCTAGCGGGAGGCAAGAGACCCAGTACTTC
CRSSSGRQETQYF
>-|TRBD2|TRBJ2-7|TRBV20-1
TGCAGTGCTAGAGAAGGAGCGGGAGGGCCGGGTTACGAGCAGTACTTC
CSAREGAGGPGYEQYF
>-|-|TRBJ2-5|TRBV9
TGTGCCAGCAGCGTGACAGGTTTCCAAGAGACCCAGTACTTC
CASSVTGFQETQYF
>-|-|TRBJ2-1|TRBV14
TGTGCCAGCAGCCAAGGCAGGTATGACCAGTTCTTC
CASSQGRYDQFF
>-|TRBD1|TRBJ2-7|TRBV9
TGTGCCAGCAGCGTAGGGCTGGGGCAGGGGGACGAGCAGTACTTC
CASSVGLGQGDEQYF
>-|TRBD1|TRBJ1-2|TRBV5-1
TGCGCCAGCAGTCTCCAGGGGGCTAACGGCTACACCTTC
CASSLQGANGYTF
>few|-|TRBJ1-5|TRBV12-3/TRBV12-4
TGTGCCAGCAGTTCGCAGATTCAGCCCCAGCATTTT
CASSSQIQPQHF
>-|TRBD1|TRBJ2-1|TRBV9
TGTGCCAGCAGCCCGCGACAGGGAGTACGCTACAATGAGCAGTTCTTC
CASSPRQGVRYNEQFF
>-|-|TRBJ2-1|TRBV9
TGTGCCAGCAGCGCACAGGTTTACAATGAGCAGTTCTTC
CASSAQVYNEQFF
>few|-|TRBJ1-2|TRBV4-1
TGCGCCAGCAGCCAAGCGGGGGCGCGGGGCTACACCTTC
CASSQAGARGYTF
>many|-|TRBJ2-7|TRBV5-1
TGTGCCAGCAGCCTTCAGGGGGGTCCCTACGAGCAGTACTTC
CASSLQGGPYEQYF
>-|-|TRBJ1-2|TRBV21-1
TGTGCCAGCAGCAAACTTCTCGGGACACGACGTTTCCACACCTTC
CASSKLLGTRRFHTF
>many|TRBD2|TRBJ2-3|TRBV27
TGTGCCAGCAGTTTGGTAGCGGGAGTAGGCACAGATACGCAGTATTTT
CASSLVAGVGTDTQYF
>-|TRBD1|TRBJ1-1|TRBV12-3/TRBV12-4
TGTGCCAGCAGTTTAGTCAGGGGGCGGGAGAACACTGAAGCTTTCTTT
CASSLVRGRENTEAFF
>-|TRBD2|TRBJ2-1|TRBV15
TGTGCCACCAGCAGATCCCCGGGACTAGCGGGAGGGGACAATGAGCAGTTCTTC
CATSRSPGLAGGDNEQFF
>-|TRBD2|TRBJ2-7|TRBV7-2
TGTGCCAGCAGCCCCCGAGGGACTAGCGGCCACAATGAGCAGTACTTC
CASSPRGTSGHNEQYF
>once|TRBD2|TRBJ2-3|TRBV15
TGTGCCACCAGCAGGCGGGGAGCGGGAGTATGGACAGATACGCAGTATTTT
CATSRRGAGVWTDTQYF
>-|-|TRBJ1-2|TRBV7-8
TGTGCCAGCAGCTTAGGCCCAGCTACTTATGGCTACACCTTC
CASSLGPATYGYTF
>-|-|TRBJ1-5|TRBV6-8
TGTGCCAGCAGTTGTCACGGACAGACCTATAGCAATCAGCCCCAGCATTTT
CASSCHGQTYSNQPQHF
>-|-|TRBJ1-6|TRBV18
TGTGCCAGCTCACCTCGGGACCGCGGCGCACCCCTCCACTTT
CASSPRDRGAPLHF
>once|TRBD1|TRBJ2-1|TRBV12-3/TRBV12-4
TGTGCCAGCAGAAGAACAGGGGGCGTGAACAATGAGCAGTTCTTC
CASRRTGGVNNEQFF
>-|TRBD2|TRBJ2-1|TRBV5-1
TGCGCCAGCAGCCGGGGGGAGCGGGACTACGGGAATGAGCAGTTCTTC
CASSRGERDYGNEQFF
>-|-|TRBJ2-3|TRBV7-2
TGTGCCAGCAGCTTAGGGGACACCACTTACAGATACGCGTATTTT
CASSLGDTTYRYAYF
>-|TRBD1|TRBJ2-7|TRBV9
TGTGCCAGCAGCGTAGCGGGACAGACCTACGAGCAGTACTTC
CASSVAGQTYEQYF
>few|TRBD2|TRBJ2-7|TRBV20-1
TGCAGTGCTAGAGGACTAGCGGGAGGATCCAATTATTCCTACAATGAGCAGTACTTC
CSARGLAGGSNYSYNEQYF
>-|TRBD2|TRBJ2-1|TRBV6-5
TGTGACAGCAGCCGAGGGACTAGCGGGGGCGGGGAGCAGTTCTTC
CDSSRGTSGGGEQFF
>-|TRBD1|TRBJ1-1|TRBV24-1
TGTGCCACCAGTGATTCGCGACAGGGTCCCACTGAAGCTTTCTTT
CATSDSRQGPTEAFF
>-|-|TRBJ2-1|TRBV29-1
TGCAGCGTACGACTGAACAATGAGCAGTTCTTC
CSVRLNNEQFF
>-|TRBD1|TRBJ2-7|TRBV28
TGTGCCAGCAGTTTACAAGGGACAGGGGCTCGCGAGCAGTACTTC
CASSLQGTGAREQYF
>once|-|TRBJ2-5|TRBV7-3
TGTGCCAGCAGCTTAATTTCGCGAGTTACAGAGACCCAGTACTTC
CASSLISRVTETQYF